The entry below describes one T cell receptor beta chain. Its antigen is unknown. The data derive from a study of vaccination effects on CD4 cells after COVID-19. Peptide-pool stimulation followed by sequencing identified expanded antigen-specific CD4+ clonotypes in the ViraFEST assay. Following culture for under 12 days, CD4+ T cells were isolated. Vaccination of participants consisted of two doses of either the BNT162b2 or mRNA-1273 vaccine. Vaccine recipients, nucleocapsid antibody negative, had no prior SARS-CoV-2 infection. Half the medium was swapped for IL-2 medium on days 3 and 7. TCRdb's table, derived via immunoSEQ multiplex PCR, lists solely in-frame clones and lacks some. Counted here are 20,000 to 30,000 clones, about 80% occurring once; the ten biggest clones make up under 7%. The source is a human donor who received a COVID-19 vaccine. Some clones in this sample may be carry-over from other donors' samples. The sample was CD4+ T cells from PBMCs cultured with SARS-CoV-2 spike peptides, taken after COVID-19 vaccination.

The CDR3 spells CASSPDCPGKQYV. DNA for the CDR3: TGTGCCAGCAGCCCCGACTGTCCGGGCAAGCAGTACGTC. The V and J genes are TRBV7-3 and TRBJ2-7; D remains unclear. Germline CDR1 reads SGHTA; CDR2 reads FQGTGA. The CDR3 runs to 13 residues. V lost 5 bases, J lost 8 bases, and 16 bases lay in between.